This passage covers 26 T cell receptor beta chains from one sample sequenced in a study of cytomegalovirus exposure and HLA in healthy donors. In the PCR, 60 Vbeta and 13 Jbeta primers were used. The repertoire was sequenced with immunoSEQ multiplex PCR; TCRdb's copy has only in-frame clones and lacks some. The sample includes 190,000 or so clones, 75% to 90% of them seen just once. The sequencing sample was made of PBMCs. Every receptor here comes from a boy aged 5 to 17 in good health and CMV-seronegative.

V and J are TRBV7-9 and TRBJ1-2; perhaps TRBD1 as D (5 bases). This CDR3 comprises 11 residues. Trimming took off 5 bases at V and 8 bases at J, with 9 bases between the two ends. Germline assignment: CDR1 SEHNR and CDR2 FQNEAQ (reference sequence). CDR3 bases: TGTGCCAGCAGCCCAGGGATCGGCTACACCTTC. Protein: CASSPGIGYTF.

The CDR3 sequence: CASSQDTGEWDQPQHF. CDR3 bases: TGCGCCAGCAGCCAAGATACAGGGGAATGGGATCAGCCCCAGCATTTT. V and J are TRBV4-1 and TRBJ1-5; TRBD1 matches 7 bases. The CDR3 runs to 16 residues. Trimming at V came to 0 bases and at J to 5 bases, leaving 7 bases not matched to a gene. Germline V gene data show CDR1 as MGHRA and CDR2 as YSYEKL.

V is TRBV7-9 and J is TRBJ1-1, with a possible D match to TRBD1 (5 bases). CDR3 length equals 14 residues. V dropped 2 bases and J dropped 0 bases, with 7 bases sitting between them. In germline, CDR1 is SEHNR, CDR2 FQNEAQ (reference sequence). The CDR3 DNA reads TGTGCCAGCAGCTTAAGACAGATGAACACTGAAGCTTTCTTT. Protein product: CASSLRQMNTEAFF.

Comments on this clone: The identical CDR3 is also encoded by other nucleotide sequences in the sample. The DNA for the CDR3 is TGTGCCTGGAGTGGGCAGGGTTACGAGCAGTACTTC. Translation gives CAWSGQGYEQYF. This chain uses TRBV30 with TRBJ2-7; possible D gene TRBD1, 5 bases. Germline CDR1 GTSNPN, CDR2 SVGIG (reference sequence). The CDR3 totals 12 residues. The ends were cut back, 1 base at V and 4 bases at J, with 8 bases in the middle.

V gene TRBV5-3 combines with J gene TRBJ1-1; a weak D match, TRBD1 (6 bases). TRBV5-3 is an ORF, with its function uncertain. This CDR3 has 12 amino acids. V shed 1 base and J shed 11 bases, with 12 bases lying between them. CDR3 bases: TGTGCCAGAAGCTTGAAAAGGGGGGGCGCTTTCTTT. Protein product: CARSLKRGGAFF.

J is TRBJ1-2 and V is TRBV5-4; 7 bases align to TRBD1. Per germline, CDR1 SGHNT and CDR2 YYREEE (reference sequence). The CDR3 totals 14 residues. V dropped 6 bases and J dropped 1; count of bases not matched to a gene: 6. The CDR3 protein is CASTSGQSNYGYTF. For the CDR3, the DNA is TGTGCCAGCACCTCGGGACAGAGTAACTATGGCTACACCTTC.

V gene TRBV9 combines with J gene TRBJ2-1, with 9 bases fitting TRBD1. The CDR3 length is 16 residues. Trimming cost V 2 bases and J 5 bases; bases outside gene matches: 8. Germline CDR1 SGDLS, CDR2 YYNGEE. CDR3 DNA sequence: TGTGCCAGCAGCGTTCGCCGGGACAGGGAAGACAATGAGCAGTTCTTC. Protein: CASSVRRDREDNEQFF.

The J gene is TRBJ2-5, the V gene TRBV30; D perhaps matches TRBD2 (5 bases). Gene TRBJ2-7 matches the end of the DNA better, so the J call may be wrong. The V gene's germline CDR1 is GTSNPN and CDR2 SVGIG (reference sequence). The CDR3 has 12 residues. The CDR3 here is CAWSAGFDEQYF. CDR3 coding DNA: TGTGCCTGGAGTGCGGGGTTCGACGAGCAGTACTTC.

The chain employs TRBV6-4 and TRBJ2-7; unclear D gene. The CDR3 has 14 residues. V was shortened by 6 bases and J by 6 bases, with 18 bases between the two germline ends. Germline assignment: CDR1 MRHNA and CDR2 SNTAGT. The CDR3 loop reads CASRPEADAIEQYF. In nucleotides, the CDR3 is TGTGCCAGCAGGCCCGAGGCAGACGCTATCGAGCAGTACTTC.

DNA for the CDR3: TGTGCCAGCAGTTACTCGTACACAGGGGGTAGGAATGAGCAGTTCTTC. As protein: CASSYSYTGGRNEQFF. V gene TRBV6-7 combines with J gene TRBJ2-1, with TRBD1 matching over 8 bases. TRBV6-7 is an open reading frame whose function is uncertain. The CDR3 runs to 16 residues. Unmatched junction bases numbered 8, after V lost 0 bases and J lost 7 bases.

This clone was detected only once. The CDR3 does not end in the conserved phenylalanine or tryptophan, so this is likely a read error. This sequence joins TRBV7-9 and TRBJ1-1; D not certain. The CDR3 contains 10 residues. V was shortened by 1 base and J by 10 bases, with 4 bases between the two germline ends. CDR1 and CDR2 from the germline V gene are SEHNR and FQNEAQ (reference sequence). CDR3 in DNA: TGTGCCAGCAGCTTAGGGGTAGCTTTCCTT. It encodes CASSLGVAFL.

The V call is TRBV9, the J call TRBJ2-7; TRBD2 aligns across 9 bases. CDR1 SGDLS and CDR2 YYNGEE come from the germline V gene. The CDR3 consists of 15 residues. Trimming took 4 bases from V and 3 from J; bases not matched to a gene: 8. The CDR3, as DNA: TGTGCCAGCAGCCCCGGCGGGAGGGTCGTCTACGAGCAGTACTTC. Its protein product is CASSPGGRVVYEQYF.

The chain has TRBV5-4 and TRBJ2-7, with 10 positions matching TRBD1. V dropped 5 bases and J dropped 2; count of bases not matched to a gene: 7. Germline V gene data show CDR1 as SGHNT and CDR2 as YYREEE (reference sequence). The CDR3 length is 15 residues. The CDR3: CASRPDRGPTYEQYF. As DNA, the CDR3 is TGTGCCAGCAGGCCTGACAGGGGGCCCACCTACGAGCAGTACTTC.

The chain is built from TRBV19 and TRBJ1-5; tentative D call: TRBD1 (6 bases). CDR3 length equals 15 residues. Germline assignment: CDR1 LNHDA and CDR2 SQIVND (reference sequence). V was shortened by 9 bases and J by 2 bases, with 17 bases between the two germline ends. CDR3 DNA sequence: TGTGCCAGCAGAGAAGGTTCAGGGGGCAATCAGCCCCAGCATTTT. Translating it yields CASREGSGGNQPQHF.

The gene calls are TRBV7-8 and TRBJ1-1; 9 positions match TRBD1. The trim removed 5 bases at V and 3 bases at J, leaving 10 bases unmatched. The CDR3 extends over 16 amino acids. Germline V gives CDR1 SGHVS, CDR2 FQNEAQ. The CDR3 nucleotides read TGTGCCAGCAGCAGAAGACGGACAGGGGAGGACACTGAAGCTTTCTTT. Encoded protein: CASSRRRTGEDTEAFF.

The chain links TRBV11-2 to TRBJ2-1; TRBD1 aligns across 8 bases. Germline lookup yields CDR1 SGHAT and CDR2 FQNNGV. Germline trimming cut 4 bases from V and 8 bases from J; bases unmatched to any gene: 7. The CDR3 runs to 14 residues. DNA for the CDR3: TGTGCCAGCAGCTCGCCAGGGGGCAGGGATGAGCAGTTCTTC. Protein: CASSSPGGRDEQFF.

This clone was seen a handful of times. The chain uses TRBV5-1 and TRBJ2-3; no firm D call. Germline V gives CDR1 SGHRS, CDR2 YFSETQ. Between the trimmed V and J ends, which lost 1 base and 0 bases, there was a span of 12 bases. The CDR3 spans 16 residues. CDR3 sequence: CASSLPSQTSTDTQYF. The DNA of the CDR3 is TGCGCCAGCAGCTTGCCCAGCCAGACTAGCACAGATACGCAGTATTTT.

This clone was seen just once. The rearrangement links TRBV7-9 to TRBJ2-7, with TRBD1 as a possible D gene (5 bases). Per the germline V gene, CDR1 is SEHNR and CDR2 is FQNEAQ (reference sequence). The germline V and J ends were trimmed by 6 bases and 0 bases, with 15 bases remaining between them. CDR3 length: 15 residues. CDR3 nucleotide sequence: TGTGCCAGCAGTATCAGGGAATCTAGCTCCTACGAGCAGTACTTC. This sequence encodes CASSIRESSSYEQYF.

The gene calls are TRBV9 and TRBJ1-5; D may be TRBD1 (6 bases). Germline CDR1 and CDR2: SGDLS and YYNGEE. The CDR3 runs 14 residues. The V end lost 0 bases, the J end lost 7 bases, and 11 bases lay between the germline ends. The CDR3 sequence is CASSVDGGRQPQHF. The CDR3 DNA reads as TGTGCCAGCAGCGTAGACGGGGGGCGCCAGCCCCAGCATTTT. The variable domain in full, with the rest retrieved from reference TRBV9 and TRBJ1-5, is DSGVTQTPKHLITATGQRVTLRCSPRSGDLSVYWYQQSLDQGLQFLIQYYNGEERAKGNILERFSAQQFPDLHSELNLSSLELGDSALYFCASSVDGGRQPQHFGDGTRLSIL.

This clone was observed once. The rearrangement uses TRBV11-3 and TRBJ2-7; TRBD1 matches 7 bases. The CDR3 runs to 15 residues. Germline values: CDR1 SGHNT, CDR2 YENEEA. Trimming took 1 base from V and 2 from J; bases not matched to a gene: 5. The CDR3 here is CASSLARQGPYEQYF. The CDR3 coding sequence is TGTGCCAGCAGCTTAGCCCGACAGGGTCCCTACGAGCAGTACTTC.

The rearrangement uses TRBV2 and TRBJ2-1; 9 bases map to TRBD1. The germline V gene has CDR1 SNHLY and CDR2 FYNNEI. Trimming took 1 base from V and 5 from J; bases not matched to a gene: 3. The CDR3 has 15 residues. CDR3 in amino acids: CASSEVGTGHNEQFF. The CDR3 DNA reads as TGTGCCAGCAGTGAAGTGGGGACAGGGCACAATGAGCAGTTCTTC. Supplemented by reference TRBV2 and TRBJ2-1, the full variable domain reads EPEVTQTPSHQVTQMGQEVILRCVPISNHLYFYWYRQILGQKVEFLVSFYNNEISEKSEIFDDQFSVERPDGSNFTLKIRSTKLEDSAMYFCASSEVGTGHNEQFFGPGTRLTVL.

The rearrangement uses TRBV6-1 and TRBJ2-5; 10 bases fit TRBD1. The last part of the DNA fits TRBJ2-7 better; the J call may be wrong. The length of the CDR3 is 16 residues. Germline V CDR1 and CDR2: MNHNS, SASEGT. CDR3 sequence reads: CASSEGTGTGVYEQYF. CDR3 nucleotides: TGTGCCAGCAGTGAGGGGACCGGGACAGGGGTCTACGAGCAGTACTTC.

This clone has more than one count but fewer than ten. The CDR3 protein is CASKGDSDEQYF. The CDR3, as DNA: TGTGCCAGCAAAGGGGATTCCGACGAGCAGTACTTC. The chain has TRBV6-5 and TRBJ2-7, with D possibly TRBD1 on 5 matching bases. Trimming shortened V by 7 bases and J by 5 bases, and 12 bases separated the two germline ends. CDR1 is MNHEY and CDR2 is SVGAGI in the germline V gene. The CDR3 has 12 amino acids.

This chain joins TRBV25-1 and TRBJ2-7; TRBD1 might be the D (5 bases). Germline CDR1 reads MGHDK; CDR2 reads SYGVNS. Trimming stripped 5 bases from V and 4 bases from J, with 18 bases between. This CDR3 is built from 15 residues. The chain's CDR3 is CASSPEGAAAYEQYF. CDR3 DNA sequence: TGTGCCAGCAGTCCCGAAGGGGCGGCAGCTTACGAGCAGTACTTC.

The V and J genes are TRBV7-2 and TRBJ1-6; D remains ambiguous. Germline V gives CDR1 SGHTA, CDR2 FQGNSA. Trimming pared 2 bases from V and 5 bases from J, leaving 10 bases between. The CDR3 is made up of 15 amino acids. The CDR3 coding sequence is TGTGCCAGCAGCTTATTCGGAGACGATAATTCACCCCTCCACTTT. Amino acid sequence: CASSLFGDDNSPLHF.

The genes are TRBV5-6 and TRBJ2-5; TRBD1 is a possible D gene (6 bases). The J call is uncertain, as TRBJ2-7 better fits the DNA end. Germline loops: CDR1 SGHDT, CDR2 YYEEEE. The CDR3 contains 14 residues. This CDR3 reads CASSFGTPSYEQYF. For the CDR3, the DNA is TGTGCCAGCAGCTTCGGGACACCTTCCTACGAGCAGTACTTC.